The next 18 T cell receptor beta chains were all read from a single sample in a study of CD8 T cells in ankylosing spondylitis. Notes on the study in general: What seemed typical of ankylosing spondylitis blood was a TCR beta motif built from roughly 8 highly homologous variants.

TCRdb ran MiXCR on the 5' RACE reads and lists one entry per CDR3 protein. The table shows 650,000 to 800,000 distinct CDR3 sequences, with over 15% occurring only once. These receptors' antigens are unknown. Input material: blood, either unsorted or a sorted T cell fraction (not recorded which). Every receptor here comes from a male donor with ankylosing spondylitis.

This chain connects TRBV12-3 or TRBV12-4 to TRBJ2-7, with TRBD2 identical over 13 bases. The CDR3 contains 14 residues. V was clipped by 7 bases and J by 5 bases; unmatched bases: 5. The CDR3 loop reads CASKPGTSGNEQYF. The CDR3 region has the DNA TGTGCCAGCAAACCAGGGACTAGCGGGAACGAGCAGTACTTC.

This clonotype turned up a few times. The V call is TRBV15, the J call TRBJ1-5, with D unclear. This CDR3 spans 13 amino acids. Per germline, CDR1 LNHNV and CDR2 YYDKDF (reference sequence). Trimming removed 0 bases from V and 2 bases from J, with 2 bases in between. The CDR3 reads CATSRDGNQPQHF. CDR3 bases: TGTGCCACCAGCAGAGATGGCAATCAGCCCCAGCATTTT.

A few counts support this clonotype. The chain joins TRBV3-1 to TRBJ1-2, with 7 bases that match TRBD1. CDR3 length: 16 amino acids. With 2 bases clipped from V and 8 bases from J, the junction kept 14 bases outside the gene matches. Germline V CDR1 and CDR2: LGHDT, YNNKEL (reference sequence). CDR3 protein: CASSQWTTGPRLGYTF. CDR3 bases: TGTGCCAGCAGCCAATGGACGACAGGGCCCCGGCTAGGCTACACCTTC. Together with reference TRBV3-1 and TRBJ1-2, the CDR3 gives the full variable domain: DTAVSQTPKYLVTQMGNDKSIKCEQNLGHDTMYWYKQDSKKFLKIMFSYNNKELIINETVPNRFSPKSPDKAHLNLHINSLELGDSAVYFCASSQWTTGPRLGYTFGSGTRLTVV.

This clonotype was seen ten or more times. This chain uses TRBV12-3 or TRBV12-4 with TRBJ1-2, with a weak D call TRBD1 (5 bases). V was pared by 0 bases and J by 8 bases, with 16 bases between. CDR3 length: 15 amino acids. The CDR3 DNA reads as TGTGCCAGCAGTTTAGCGCATGGGAGGGGTCCGGGCTACACCTTC. This encodes CASSLAHGRGPGYTF.

This clonotype was seen more than once but under ten times. V and J are TRBV6-5 and TRBJ2-3; D is perhaps TRBD2 (6 bases). The V and J ends lost 0 bases and 1 base respectively, with 14 bases between them. The CDR3 extends over 17 amino acids. In germline, CDR1 is MNHEY, CDR2 SVGAGI. The CDR3 nucleotides are TGTGCCAGCAGTTACTCGACCCTTTCGGGGGGCACAGATACGCAGTATTTT. Translation: CASSYSTLSGGTDTQYF.

This clonotype came up a few times. The chain has TRBV7-9 and TRBJ2-5; no reliable D call. V was trimmed by 5 bases and J by 5 bases, leaving 18 bases between them. CDR3 length: 15 amino acids. CDR1 is SEHNR and CDR2 is FQNEAQ in the germline V gene (reference sequence). In DNA form, the CDR3 reads TGTGCCAGCAGCCCCGAGAAATGGCGGTGGGAGACCCAGTACTTC. Translating it yields CASSPEKWRWETQYF.

V and J are TRBV24-1 and TRBJ1-5; D is unclear. This CDR3 has 14 residues. Germline CDR1 and CDR2: KGHDR and SFDVKD. V lost 0 bases, J lost 5 bases, and 7 bases lay in between. The CDR3 region has the DNA TGTGCCACCAGTGATTTGGGGCAATATCAGCCCCAGCATTTT. Translated: CATSDLGQYQPQHF.

This chain joins TRBV2 and TRBJ2-1; D may be TRBD1 (6 bases). CDR1 SNHLY and CDR2 FYNNEI come from the germline V gene. V lost 7 bases and J 6 bases, leaving 13 bases between the germline ends. The CDR3 consists of 13 residues. The CDR3 sequence is CASKYRAANEQFF. The CDR3 DNA reads TGTGCCAGCAAGTACAGGGCGGCCAATGAGCAGTTCTTC.

This clonotype appeared many times. The chain is built from TRBV7-9 and TRBJ2-7; TRBD2 matches at 13 bases. CDR3 length equals 15 residues. Germline V gene lookup returns CDR1 SEHNR and CDR2 FQNEAQ (reference sequence). After removal of 5 bases from V and 4 bases from J, the junction contained 5 bases not matched to a gene. The CDR3 sequence: CASSPGLAGLYEQYF. The CDR3 DNA is TGTGCCAGCAGCCCGGGACTAGCGGGACTATACGAGCAGTACTTC. The variable domain in full, with the rest retrieved from reference TRBV7-9 and TRBJ2-7, is DTGVSQNPRHKITKRGQNVTFRCDPISEHNRLYWYRQTLGQGPEFLTYFQNEAQLEKSRLLSDRFSAERPKGSFSTLEIQRTEQGDSAMYLCASSPGLAGLYEQYFGPGTRLTVT.

The DNA for the CDR3 is TGTGCCAGCGGGGGACATCACCGTAGTCACAACACCGGGGAGCTGTTTTTT. It specifies CASGGHHRSHNTGELFF. The chain links TRBV28 to TRBJ2-2, with D possibly being TRBD1 (6 bases). The CDR3 sequence is 17 residues long. Per germline, CDR1 MDHEN and CDR2 SYDVKM. Deletions cut 8 bases from V and 2 bases from J, with 21 bases between.

This clonotype was observed many times. The rearrangement links TRBV12-3 or TRBV12-4 to TRBJ2-2, with 10 bases matching TRBD2. V lost 1 base, J lost 4 bases, and 0 bases stayed unmatched. CDR3 size: 15 residues. CDR3 bases: TGTGCCAGCAGTTTAGTAGCGGGGGGCACCGGGGAGCTGTTTTTT. Translated, it gives CASSLVAGGTGELFF.

This clonotype was counted a few times. The V gene is TRBV15, the J gene TRBJ2-1; possible D gene TRBD2, 5 bases. Germline V lookup: CDR1 LNHNV, CDR2 YYDKDF (reference sequence). V was clipped by 1 base and J by 6 bases, with 16 bases between them. There are 16 residues in the CDR3. The CDR3 DNA follows: TGTGCCACCAGCAGAGTTGGTATGGACTCATCCAATGAGCAGTTCTTC. This encodes CATSRVGMDSSNEQFF.

This chain links TRBV7-2 with TRBJ2-7; the match to TRBD2 covers 8 bases. This CDR3 region has 12 residues. Germline V CDR1 and CDR2: SGHTA, FQGNSA. With V trimmed by 5 bases and J by 9 bases, 6 bases remained unmatched. CDR3 sequence reads: CASSAGTRPQYF. In DNA form, the CDR3 reads TGTGCCAGCAGCGCAGGGACTAGACCGCAGTACTTC. Full variable domain (rest looked up from reference TRBV7-2 and TRBJ2-7): GAGVSQSPSNKVTEKGKDVELRCDPISGHTALYWYRQSLGQGLEFLIYFQGNSAPDKSGLPSDRFSAERTGGSVSTLTIQRTQQEDSAVYLCASSAGTRPQYFGPGTRLTVT.

The sample holds many counts of this clonotype. The chain is built from TRBV6-1 and TRBJ1-3, with a tentative D call TRBD1 (5 bases). CDR1 is MNHNS and CDR2 is SASEGT in the germline V gene. The CDR3 has 14 residues. Between the trimmed V and J ends, which lost 5 bases and 7 bases, there was a span of 15 bases. The CDR3 DNA follows: TGTGCCAGCAGTCGGGACGGGAGCGGGAACACCATATATTTT. It codes for CASSRDGSGNTIYF.

This CDR3 is CASSLSTGRGYTF. CDR3 DNA sequence: TGTGCCAGCAGTTTATCGACTGGCCGGGGCTACACCTTC. The chain carries TRBV27 and TRBJ1-2; D remains ambiguous. V lost 0 bases, J lost 8 bases, and 10 bases lay in between. The germline gives CDR1 MNHEY, CDR2 SMNVEV (reference sequence). The CDR3 loop spans 13 amino acids.

This clonotype was observed a few times. V gene TRBV20-1 combines with J gene TRBJ2-1, with 12 bases identical to TRBD2. With 6 bases clipped from V and 2 bases from J, the junction kept 8 bases outside the gene matches. Germline values: CDR1 DFQATT, CDR2 SNEGSKA (reference sequence). The CDR3 is 16 residues long. CDR3 region: CSAKILAGGTYNEQFF. The DNA for the CDR3 is TGCAGTGCCAAAATCCTAGCGGGAGGGACCTACAATGAGCAGTTCTTC.

This clonotype was found a few times. V usage is TRBV6-1 and J usage is TRBJ2-7; D might be TRBD2 (5 bases). This CDR3 is built from 15 residues. Germline CDR1 is MNHNS and CDR2 is SASEGT. The germline V and J ends were trimmed by 5 bases and 0 bases, with 14 bases remaining between them. CDR3 sequence reads: CASSRSGANSYEQYF. The CDR3 DNA is TGTGCCAGCAGTAGGAGCGGAGCCAACTCCTACGAGCAGTACTTC.

The V and J genes are TRBV5-6 and TRBJ2-3; 7 bases map to TRBD2. This CDR3 spans 13 amino acids. Germline CDR1 is SGHDT and CDR2 is YYEEEE. Germline trimming cut 4 bases from V and 4 bases from J; bases unmatched to any gene: 3. This chain's CDR3 is CASSERGPDTQYF. Written as DNA, the CDR3 is TGTGCCAGCAGCGAGCGGGGTCCAGATACGCAGTATTTT.